The 17 T cell receptor beta chains given below trace back to one sample, sequenced in a study of control samples from healthy donors and cancer patients. The method was immunoSEQ multiplex PCR; TCRdb's version includes in-frame clones alone and lacks a portion of them. The table lists roughly 40,000 clones, around 78% of them singletons. Material: blood. These receptors were obtained from a man between 60 and 75 years old in good health.

This clone was counted once. V and J are TRBV20-1 and TRBJ2-3; 9 bases are a match to TRBD2. The CDR3 covers 15 residues. From germline, CDR1 is DFQATT and CDR2 SNEGSKA (reference sequence). J was trimmed by 5 bases and V by 3 bases; bases with no gene match: 9. Written as DNA, the CDR3 is TGCAGTGCTAGTATAGCGGGGGCGGGCAAAGATACGCAGTATTTT. Translated, it gives CSASIAGAGKDTQYF.

The sample holds one count of this clone. The chain uses TRBV5-4 and TRBJ2-4; D gene ambiguous. V gave up 9 bases and J gave up 0 bases, with 10 bases separating them. This CDR3 region has 13 residues. From germline, CDR1 is SGHNT and CDR2 YYREEE (reference sequence). CDR3 DNA sequence: TGTGCCACCAAGCAGCTAGCCAAAAACATTCAGTACTTC. Translation gives CATKQLAKNIQYF.

The rearrangement joins TRBV18 to TRBJ1-1, with 7 positions matching TRBD1. Germline CDR1 reads KGHSH; CDR2 reads LQKENI. The V and J ends lost 3 bases and 1 base, in that order; junction bases with no gene match: 8. This CDR3 has 16 residues. CDR3 bases: TGTGCCAGCTCACCTCGGGACAGTAAGAGGAACACTGAAGCTTTCTTT. The encoded protein is CASSPRDSKRNTEAFF.

The V call is TRBV18, the J call TRBJ1-2; tentatively, D is TRBD1 (6 bases). Looked up from germline, CDR1 is KGHSH and CDR2 is LQKENI. Trimming removed 8 bases from V and 0 bases from J, with 13 bases in between. The length of the CDR3 is 14 residues. The CDR3, as DNA: TGTGCCAGCCAGCCGGGACAAGCTAACTATGGCTACACCTTC. Translation gives CASQPGQANYGYTF.

The chain has TRBV18 and TRBJ2-3, with TRBD2 identical over 9 bases. The CDR3 has 16 amino acids. V dropped 0 bases and J dropped 0; count of bases not matched to a gene: 1. Germline V gives CDR1 KGHSH, CDR2 LQKENI. For the CDR3, the DNA is TGTGCCAGCTCACCACCGCTAGCGGGGAGCACAGATACGCAGTATTTT. This codes for CASSPPLAGSTDTQYF.

The chain combines TRBV28 with TRBJ2-5, with 7 nucleotides matching TRBD2. The CDR3 is 15 amino acids. The junction had 8 bases not matched to a gene; V was cut back by 5 bases and J by 2 bases. In germline, CDR1 is MDHEN, CDR2 SYDVKM. Here the CDR3 reads CASSPQWEGQETQYF. The CDR3 DNA sequence: TGTGCCAGCAGTCCACAATGGGAGGGGCAAGAGACCCAGTACTTC.

The chain is built from TRBV29-1 and TRBJ2-1; 10 bases fit TRBD1. This CDR3 region has 14 residues. Germline lookup yields CDR1 SQVTM and CDR2 ANQGSEA. Trimming at V came to 3 bases and at J to 1 base, leaving 0 bases not matched to a gene. CDR3 bases: TGCAGCGTTGAGGGACAGGGGTCCTACAATGAGCAGTTCTTC. Protein sequence: CSVEGQGSYNEQFF.

The chain carries TRBV7-8 and TRBJ2-7, with TRBD2 matching 9 bases. The CDR3 length is 14 residues. With 5 bases clipped from V and 7 bases from J, the junction kept 9 bases outside the gene matches. CDR1 and CDR2 from the germline V gene are SGHVS and FQNEAQ. This CDR3 reads CASSPRGGAGEQYF. The CDR3 bases are TGTGCCAGCAGCCCGCGGGGGGGGGCGGGGGAGCAGTACTTC.

V usage is TRBV6-5 and J usage is TRBJ1-2; the match to TRBD1 covers 7 bases. Trimming at V came to 0 bases and at J to 2 bases, leaving 3 bases not matched to a gene. The CDR3 length is 15 residues. Germline CDR1 and CDR2: MNHEY and SVGAGI. CDR3 amino acids: CASSYSRGGNYGYTF. The CDR3 region has the DNA TGTGCCAGCAGTTACTCGAGAGGGGGCAACTATGGCTACACCTTC.

The CDR3 DNA is TGTGCCAGCAGTTTAAGGTCGAATGAGCAGTTCTTC. It codes for CASSLRSNEQFF. V is TRBV12-3 or TRBV12-4 and J is TRBJ2-1; D gene ambiguous. The CDR3 totals 12 residues. The V end lost 2 bases, the J end lost 7 bases, and 6 bases lay between the germline ends.

This clone has just a few counts. The genes are TRBV29-1 and TRBJ1-2; weak D call: TRBD1 (6 bases). The CDR3 totals 13 residues. Germline values: CDR1 SQVTM, CDR2 ANQGSEA. The V and J ends lost 3 bases and 4 bases respectively, with 12 bases between them. For the CDR3, the DNA is TGCAGCGTTGAGAGACAGGACTTCTATGGCTACACCTTC. It yields the protein CSVERQDFYGYTF.

This sequence joins TRBV30 and TRBJ1-3; unclear D gene. This CDR3 has 13 residues. Germline CDR1 and CDR2: GTSNPN and SVGIG (reference sequence). V shed 2 bases and J shed 2 bases, with 7 bases lying between them. The CDR3 region is CAWSLGTGNTIYF. CDR3 in DNA: TGTGCCTGGAGTTTGGGGACTGGAAACACCATATATTTT.

V gene TRBV7-9 combines with J gene TRBJ1-1, with D possibly being TRBD1 (6 bases). Germline V gene lookup returns CDR1 SEHNR and CDR2 FQNEAQ (reference sequence). The CDR3 runs 18 residues. The V end lost 1 base, the J end lost 0 bases, and 18 bases lay between the germline ends. The CDR3 region is CASSLEVFGGHMNTEAFF. In DNA, the CDR3 is TGTGCCAGCAGCTTAGAGGTTTTCGGGGGCCACATGAACACTGAAGCTTTCTTT.

This chain links TRBV6-5 with TRBJ2-3, with D perhaps TRBD2 (6 bases). V was cut by 2 bases and J by 4 bases, with 10 bases left in between. CDR3 length equals 14 residues. Germline CDR1 reads MNHEY; CDR2 reads SVGAGI. CDR3: CASSYRLDADTQYF. In DNA, the CDR3 is TGTGCCAGCAGTTACCGACTAGACGCAGATACGCAGTATTTT.

V is TRBV2 and J is TRBJ2-3; tentative D call: TRBD2 (5 bases). CDR1 is SNHLY, CDR2 FYNNEI, per germline. The CDR3 runs to 16 residues. V was pared by 2 bases and J by 4 bases, with 16 bases between. CDR3 region: CASSEQRTVGPDTQYF. The CDR3 DNA sequence: TGTGCCAGCAGTGAACAAAGGACTGTTGGGCCAGATACGCAGTATTTT.

The rearrangement joins TRBV19 to TRBJ1-5; D unresolved. The germline gives CDR1 LNHDA, CDR2 SQIVND (reference sequence). This CDR3 contains 15 residues. V gave up 7 bases and J gave up 0 bases, with 13 bases separating them. The CDR3 DNA is TGTGCCAGTACCTCCACGCATCCTAGCAATCAGCCCCAGCATTTT. Translation: CASTSTHPSNQPQHF.

V is TRBV12-3 or TRBV12-4 and J is TRBJ1-1; no firm D call. The CDR3 runs to 13 residues. V was clipped by 6 bases and J by 0 bases, with 8 bases between them. Here the CDR3 reads CASRGLLNTEAFF. The CDR3 DNA sequence: TGTGCCAGCAGAGGACTGTTGAACACTGAAGCTTTCTTT.